Following are 5 T cell receptor beta chains from one sample sequenced in a study of blood T cell repertoires in COVID-19. Here immunoSEQ multiplex PCR was the method, and the copy in TCRdb shows in-frame clones only, minus some. The profile shows some 72,000 clones, around nine tenths of them singletons. The source material was peripheral blood. The receptors were gathered from a man between 45 and 60 years old with active COVID-19.

This clone came up once. CDR3 nucleotides: TGTGCCAGCAGCCACGGACATAGACTAGCGGGATCCTACGAGCAGTACTTC. As protein: CASSHGHRLAGSYEQYF. This chain connects TRBV3-1 (or the pseudogene TRBV3-2) to TRBJ2-7; TRBD2 agrees at 11 bases. This CDR3 comprises 17 residues. The germline V gene has CDR1 LGHDT and CDR2 YNNKEL (reference sequence). J was trimmed by 1 base and V by 3 bases; bases with no gene match: 8.

The genes are TRBV7-2 and TRBJ2-3; D call uncertain. This CDR3 is 15 amino acids long. Trimming cost V 1 base and J 2 bases, with 10 bases left between them. From germline, CDR1 is SGHTA and CDR2 FQGNSA. DNA for the CDR3: TGTGCCAGCAGCTTAGACCCCCGCGCCACAGATACGCAGTATTTT. Translating it yields CASSLDPRATDTQYF.

This clone was found many times. The rearrangement links TRBV5-5 to TRBJ2-5; D possibly corresponds to TRBD2 (5 bases). V was trimmed by 0 bases and J by 4 bases, leaving 10 bases between them. The germline gives CDR1 SGHKS, CDR2 YYEKEE (reference sequence). This CDR3 spans 14 amino acids. This chain's CDR3 is CASSLEDLAETQYF. The CDR3 nucleotides are TGTGCCAGCAGCTTGGAGGACTTGGCAGAGACCCAGTACTTC.

The chain links TRBV6-5 to TRBJ1-5; 8 bases are a match to TRBD1. V dropped 2 bases and J dropped 5; count of bases not matched to a gene: 5. Germline V gene lookup returns CDR1 MNHEY and CDR2 SVGAGI. The CDR3 runs to 15 residues. CDR3 nucleotides: TGTGCCAGCAGTTACGGGACAGGCAAGGATCAGCCCCAGCATTTT. Its translation: CASSYGTGKDQPQHF.

The chain couples TRBV5-1 to TRBJ2-1; D may be TRBD2 (5 bases). V lost 4 bases to trimming and J lost 5 bases, with 13 bases between them. Germline CDR1 and CDR2: SGHRS and YFSETQ. This CDR3 region has 14 residues. DNA of the CDR3: TGCGCCAGCAGCCCGGCGGGCGGAAACAATGAGCAGTTCTTC. It yields the protein CASSPAGGNNEQFF.